This is a list of T cell receptor beta chains from one sample in a study of control samples from healthy donors and cancer patients. The data were produced by immunoSEQ multiplex PCR, yet TCRdb's version contains in-frame clones alone and is incomplete. Among about 170,000 clones, 88% were seen once, and the ten largest hold around 5%. Material for sequencing was blood. Receptors originate from a woman aged 25-40 years in good health. Both conserved end residues are part of each CDR3. The D gene is left open where the match is weak. Expanded clones get a size class; other rows say once, few or many, or leave the size out.

j_gene	v_gene	len	d_gene	abundance	CDR3aa	CDR3nt
TRBJ1-3	TRBV5-1	16	.	once	CASSLEPGSSGNTIYF	TGCGCCAGCAGCTTGGAACCGGGAAGCTCTGGAAACACCATATATTTT
TRBJ1-1	TRBV20-1	11	.	.	CSALDSPKAFF	TGCAGTGCTTTAGACAGCCCAAAAGCTTTCTTT
TRBJ2-2	TRBV24-1	16	.	once	CATSERDLANTGELFF	TGTGCCACCAGTGAAAGGGACCTCGCGAACACCGGGGAGCTGTTTTTT
TRBJ2-1	TRBV4-1	15	.	.	CASSHLTALDNEQFF	TGCGCCAGCAGCCACCTGACGGCACTAGACAATGAGCAGTTCTTC
TRBJ2-7	TRBV6-5	15	.	.	CASSLARNPSYEQYF	TGTGCCAGCAGCCTAGCGCGCAACCCCTCCTACGAGCAGTACTTC
TRBJ1-2	TRBV3-1/TRBV3-2	16	.	.	CATSQRARRGGGGYTF	TGTGCCACCAGCCAAAGGGCACGACGGGGGGGAGGTGGCTACACCTTC
TRBJ2-2	TRBV15	13	.	.	CATGDTDTGELFF	TGTGCCACCGGTGACACCGACACCGGGGAGCTGTTTTTT
TRBJ2-2	TRBV19	15	.	once	CASSWGQGARGELFF	TGTGCCAGTAGTTGGGGACAAGGGGCGCGTGGGGAGCTGTTTTTT
TRBJ1-6	TRBV2	13	.	.	CASSRTENSPLHF	TGTGCCAGCAGCAGGACAGAGAATTCACCCCTCCACTTT
TRBJ2-3	TRBV3-1/TRBV3-2	16	.	.	CASSQGSTTLTDTQYF	TGTGCCAGCAGCCAAGGCAGTACCACCCTCACAGATACGCAGTATTTT
TRBJ2-1	TRBV5-8	15	TRBD2	.	CASSSGLATYNEQFF	TGTGCCAGCAGCTCGGGACTAGCGACCTACAATGAGCAGTTCTTC
TRBJ1-3	TRBV4-2	14	.	.	CASSQAQLGNTIYF	TGTGCCAGCAGCCAGGCCCAACTGGGAAACACCATATATTTT
TRBJ2-5	TRBV9	14	.	once	CASSLQGSGETQYF	TGTGCCAGCAGTCTTCAGGGCTCGGGAGAGACCCAGTACTTC
TRBJ2-7	TRBV21-1	20	.	.	CASSDPPIAGPQPTTYEQYF	TGTGCCAGCAGCGACCCACCTATAGCGGGACCGCAACCCACGACCTACGAGCAGTACTTC
TRBJ2-2	TRBV5-1	18	.	.	CASSLARVGGVNTGELFF	TGCGCCAGCAGCTTGGCGAGGGTCGGAGGAGTGAACACCGGGGAGCTGTTTTTT
TRBJ1-5	TRBV7-2	15	TRBD1	few	CASSFSSGGNQPQHF	TGTGCCAGCAGCTTTTCTTCAGGGGGAAATCAGCCCCAGCATTTT
TRBJ2-7	TRBV5-4	13	.	.	CASSLGGINEQYF	TGTGCCAGCAGCTTGGGCGGGATCAACGAGCAGTACTTC
TRBJ1-2	TRBV2	13	.	.	CASMQGISYGYTF	TGTGCCAGCATGCAGGGAATAAGCTATGGCTACACCTTC
TRBJ1-2	TRBV20-1	13	TRBD1	.	CSASSGRGPGYTF	TGCAGTGCTAGTTCCGGCAGGGGGCCGGGCTACACCTTC
TRBJ1-6	TRBV7-9	14	.	once	CASSLISPNSPLHF	TGTGCCAGCAGCTTAATTTCGCCCAATTCACCCCTCCACTTT
TRBJ1-1	TRBV6-5	14	.	once	CASSYLDQNTEAFF	TGTGCCAGCAGTTACCTCGATCAGAACACTGAAGCTTTCTTT
TRBJ1-6	TRBV5-1	14	.	.	CASSASDGNSPLHF	TGCGCCAGCAGCGCCTCGGACGGCAATTCACCCCTCCACTTT
TRBJ1-3	TRBV5-5	15	.	.	CASSLANRAGNTIYF	TGTGCCAGCAGCTTGGCTAACAGGGCTGGAAACACCATATATTTT
TRBJ2-5	TRBV9	15	.	.	CASSVAGGLQETQYF	TGTGCCAGCAGCGTCGCCGGGGGGCTCCAAGAGACCCAGTACTTC
TRBJ2-7	TRBV5-1	13	.	.	CASSSQGIYEQYF	TGCGCCAGCAGCTCCCAGGGTATCTACGAGCAGTACTTC
TRBJ1-1	TRBV29-1	12	.	.	CSVEEGNTEAFF	TGCAGCGTTGAGGAGGGAAACACTGAAGCTTTCTTT
TRBJ2-3	TRBV5-4	12	.	.	CASRRDWDTQYF	TGTGCCAGCAGGAGGGACTGGGATACGCAGTATTTT
TRBJ2-7	TRBV2	14	.	.	CASSEQGRKLEQYF	TGTGCCAGCAGTGAGCAGGGGCGAAAATTGGAGCAGTACTTC
TRBJ2-5	TRBV18	12	.	once	CASSPTQETQYF	TGTGCCAGCTCACCGACCCAAGAGACCCAGTACTTC
TRBJ2-3	TRBV12-5	14	.	.	CASGSGEIPDTQYF	TGTGCTAGTGGTTCGGGGGAGATCCCAGATACGCAGTATTTT
TRBJ1-2	TRBV19	13	.	few	CASSIPTTYGYTF	TGTGCCAGTAGTATTCCGACCACATATGGCTACACCTTC
TRBJ2-2	TRBV27	14	.	.	CASSPYLNTGELFF	TGTGCCAGCAGCCCTTACCTAAACACCGGGGAGCTGTTTTTT
TRBJ1-3	TRBV7-8	15	.	.	CASSLGGVSGNTIYF	TGTGCCAGCAGCTTAGGGGGCGTCTCTGGAAACACCATATATTTT
TRBJ2-2	TRBV19	15	.	.	CASSRRGGGTGELFF	TGTGCCAGTAGTCGTCGTGGAGGGGGCACCGGGGAGCTGTTTTTT
TRBJ1-2	TRBV5-1	15	.	.	CASSLGASLGQGYTF	TGCGCCAGCAGCTTGGGGGCTTCCCTAGGTCAGGGCTACACCTTC
TRBJ1-6	TRBV4-1	14	TRBD1	once	CASSLGTGDSPLHF	TGCGCCAGCAGCCTAGGGACAGGGGACTCACCCCTCCACTTT
TRBJ1-1	TRBV11-2	13	.	.	CASSFGGGTEAFF	TGTGCCAGCAGCTTCGGAGGGGGTACTGAAGCTTTCTTT
TRBJ2-5	TRBV5-1	16	TRBD2	.	CASSRTSGRTQETQYF	TGCGCCAGCAGCCGGACTAGCGGGAGGACGCAAGAGACCCAGTACTTC
TRBJ2-1	TRBV7-8	14	TRBD1	.	CASARGQVHNEQFF	TGTGCCAGCGCCCGGGGACAGGTCCACAATGAGCAGTTCTTC
TRBJ2-7	TRBV6-1	14	TRBD1	.	CASSEGQGAGEQYF	TGTGCCAGCAGTGAAGGACAGGGGGCGGGCGAGCAGTACTTC
TRBJ2-7	TRBV6-1	17	TRBD2	few	CASSESGGTGSSYEQYF	TGTGCCAGCAGTGAATCGGGAGGGACTGGGAGCTCCTACGAGCAGTACTTC
TRBJ2-6	TRBV2	15	.	.	CASILGTSGANVLTF	TGTGCCAGCATTCTAGGGACATCTGGGGCCAACGTCCTGACTTTC
TRBJ1-2	TRBV12-3/TRBV12-4	13	.	.	CASSIGGNYGYTF	TGTGCCAGCAGTATAGGGGGGAACTATGGCTACACCTTC
TRBJ2-2	TRBV19	14	.	few	CASRPGPNTGELFF	TGTGCCAGTAGGCCCGGACCTAACACCGGGGAGCTGTTTTTT
TRBJ1-1	TRBV5-1	15	.	.	CASSLAEWEGTEAFF	TGCGCCAGCAGCTTGGCCGAGTGGGAGGGAACTGAAGCTTTCTTT
TRBJ2-2	TRBV7-2	15	.	.	CASSLGQVISGELFF	TGTGCCAGCAGCTTAGGACAGGTTATCTCCGGGGAGCTGTTTTTT
TRBJ2-7	TRBV21-1	10	.	once	CASTSYEQYF	TGTGCCAGCACGTCGTACGAGCAGTACTTC